This T cell receptor (beta chain) is from a study of T-cell reconstitution after alpha-beta-depleted transplantation in children. Study-level results: One year after transplant, T-cell counts and diversity came mostly from newly produced T cells.

A word on this clonotype: Its antigen is undetermined.

CDR1 is MNHNS and CDR2 is SASEGT in the germline V gene. CDR3 length equals 16 residues. V lost 6 bases to trimming and J lost 5 bases, with 21 bases between them. Unique molecular identifiers were used to barcode this TCRbeta library. One entry per CDR3 protein results from TCRdb running MiXCR on the PCR reads. Of 700,000 to 950,000 distinct CDR3 sequences listed, 16% are singletons. The V and J genes are TRBV6-1 and TRBJ2-3, with D perhaps matching TRBD2 (5 bases). Sample: PBMCs, mostly from graft donor cells, taken 360 days after TCRalphabeta/CD19-depleted stem cell transplant. This clonotype was obtained from a male patient between 10 and 17 years old who had a stem cell transplant for acute lymphoblastic leukemia, so the T cells may come from the graft donor. The CDR3 loop is CASRRTIGSEVDTQYF. Written as DNA, the CDR3 is TGTGCCAGCAGACGTACAATAGGGTCGGAGGTAGATACGCAGTATTTT.